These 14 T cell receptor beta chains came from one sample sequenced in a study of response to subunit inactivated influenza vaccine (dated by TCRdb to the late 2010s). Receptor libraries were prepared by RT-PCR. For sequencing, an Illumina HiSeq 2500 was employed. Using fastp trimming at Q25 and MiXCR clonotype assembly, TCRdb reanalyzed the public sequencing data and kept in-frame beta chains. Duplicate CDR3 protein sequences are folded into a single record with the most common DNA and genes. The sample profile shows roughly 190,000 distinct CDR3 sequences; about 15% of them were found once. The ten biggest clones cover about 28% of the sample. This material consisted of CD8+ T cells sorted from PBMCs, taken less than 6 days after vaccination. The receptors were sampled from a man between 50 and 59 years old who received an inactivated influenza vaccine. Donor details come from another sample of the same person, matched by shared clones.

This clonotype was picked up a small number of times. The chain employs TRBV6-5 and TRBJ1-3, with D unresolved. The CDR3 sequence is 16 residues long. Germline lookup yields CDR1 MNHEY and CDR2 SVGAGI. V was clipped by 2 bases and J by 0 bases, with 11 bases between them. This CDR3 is CASSYRSLLSGNTIYF. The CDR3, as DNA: TGTGCCAGCAGTTACCGGAGTCTTCTCTCTGGAAACACCATATATTTT.

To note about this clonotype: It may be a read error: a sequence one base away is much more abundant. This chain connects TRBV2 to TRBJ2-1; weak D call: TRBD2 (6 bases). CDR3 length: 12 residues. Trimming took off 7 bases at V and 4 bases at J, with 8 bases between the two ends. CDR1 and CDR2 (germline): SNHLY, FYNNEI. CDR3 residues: CASTRGYNEQFF. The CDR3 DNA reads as TGTGCCAGCACCCGGGGGTACAATGAGCAGTTCTTC.

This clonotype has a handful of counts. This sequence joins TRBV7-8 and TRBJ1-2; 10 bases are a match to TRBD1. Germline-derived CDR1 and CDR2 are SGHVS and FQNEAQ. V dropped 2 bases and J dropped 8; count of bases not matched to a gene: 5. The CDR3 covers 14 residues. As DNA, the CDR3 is TGTGCCAGCAGCTTAAGTGGGACAGGGGCAGGCTACACCTTC. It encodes CASSLSGTGAGYTF.

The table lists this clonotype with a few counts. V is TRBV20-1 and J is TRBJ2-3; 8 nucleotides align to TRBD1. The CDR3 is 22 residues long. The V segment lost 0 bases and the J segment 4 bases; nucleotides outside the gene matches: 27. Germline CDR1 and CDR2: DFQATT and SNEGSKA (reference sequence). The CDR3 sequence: CSAREGRVSGTGGPLGPDTQYF. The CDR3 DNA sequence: TGCAGTGCTAGAGAGGGGCGGGTATCCGGGACAGGAGGTCCTCTTGGCCCAGATACGCAGTATTTT.

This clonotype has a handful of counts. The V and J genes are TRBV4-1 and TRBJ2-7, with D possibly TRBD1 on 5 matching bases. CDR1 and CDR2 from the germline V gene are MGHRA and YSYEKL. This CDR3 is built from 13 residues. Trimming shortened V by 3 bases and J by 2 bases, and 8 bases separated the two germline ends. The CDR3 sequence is CASSQTEAYEQYF. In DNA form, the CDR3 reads TGCGCCAGCAGCCAGACAGAGGCCTACGAGCAGTACTTC.

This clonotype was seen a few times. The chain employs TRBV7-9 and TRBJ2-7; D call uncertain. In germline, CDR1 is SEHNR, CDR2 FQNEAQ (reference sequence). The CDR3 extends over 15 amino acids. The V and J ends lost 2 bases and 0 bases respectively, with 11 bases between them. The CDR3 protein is CASSLWMNGSYEQYF. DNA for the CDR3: TGTGCCAGCAGCTTATGGATGAATGGCTCCTACGAGCAGTACTTC.

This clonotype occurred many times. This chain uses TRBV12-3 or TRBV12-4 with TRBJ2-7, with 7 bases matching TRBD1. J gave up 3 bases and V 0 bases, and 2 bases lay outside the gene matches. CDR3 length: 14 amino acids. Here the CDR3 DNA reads TGTGCCAGCAGTTTAGCGGGACAGTTCTACGAGCAGTACTTC. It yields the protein CASSLAGQFYEQYF.

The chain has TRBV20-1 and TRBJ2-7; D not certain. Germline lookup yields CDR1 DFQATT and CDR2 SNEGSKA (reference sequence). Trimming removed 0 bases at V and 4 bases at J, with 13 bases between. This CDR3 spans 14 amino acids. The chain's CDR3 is CSARDYRGFYEQYF. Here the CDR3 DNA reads TGCAGTGCTAGAGATTATCGAGGTTTTTACGAGCAGTACTTC.

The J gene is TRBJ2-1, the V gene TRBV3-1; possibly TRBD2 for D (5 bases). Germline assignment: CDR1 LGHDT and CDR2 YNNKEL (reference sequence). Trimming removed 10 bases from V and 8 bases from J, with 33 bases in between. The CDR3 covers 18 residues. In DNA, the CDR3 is TGTGCCACCTGCCAAGAGATCCCCAGGATACAAGCGGTAGATGAGCAGTTCTTC. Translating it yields CATCQEIPRIQAVDEQFF.

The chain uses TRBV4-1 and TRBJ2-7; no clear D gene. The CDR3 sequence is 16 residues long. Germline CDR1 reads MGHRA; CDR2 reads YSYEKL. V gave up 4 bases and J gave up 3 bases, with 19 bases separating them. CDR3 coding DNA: TGCGCCAGCAGCCTCGGTACCGACGGTGATTTCTACGAGCAGTACTTC. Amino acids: CASSLGTDGDFYEQYF.

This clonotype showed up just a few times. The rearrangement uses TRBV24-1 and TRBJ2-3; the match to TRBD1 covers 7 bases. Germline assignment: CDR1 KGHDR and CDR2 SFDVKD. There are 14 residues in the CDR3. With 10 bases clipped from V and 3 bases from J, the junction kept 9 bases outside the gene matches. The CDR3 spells CATGTGQTTDTQYF. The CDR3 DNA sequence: TGTGCCACTGGCACGGGACAGACAACAGATACGCAGTATTTT.

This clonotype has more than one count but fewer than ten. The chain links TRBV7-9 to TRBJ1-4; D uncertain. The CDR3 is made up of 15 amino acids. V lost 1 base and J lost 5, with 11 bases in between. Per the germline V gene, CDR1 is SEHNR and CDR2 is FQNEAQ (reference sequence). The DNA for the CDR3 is TGTGCCAGCAGCTTAGGGCCCCAACTAAATGAAAAACTGTTTTTT. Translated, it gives CASSLGPQLNEKLFF.

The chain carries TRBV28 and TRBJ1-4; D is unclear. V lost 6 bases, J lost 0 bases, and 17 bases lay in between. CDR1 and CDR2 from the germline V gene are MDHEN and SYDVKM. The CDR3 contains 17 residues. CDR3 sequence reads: CASSSITESATNEKLFF. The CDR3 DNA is TGTGCCAGCAGCAGCATTACCGAGTCTGCAACTAATGAAAAACTGTTTTTT.

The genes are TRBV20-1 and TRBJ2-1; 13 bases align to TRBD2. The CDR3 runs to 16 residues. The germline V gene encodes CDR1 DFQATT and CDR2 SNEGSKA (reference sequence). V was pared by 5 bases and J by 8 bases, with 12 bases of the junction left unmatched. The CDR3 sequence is CSAGHRLAGGWDEQFF. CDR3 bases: TGCAGTGCTGGGCACAGACTAGCGGGGGGTTGGGATGAGCAGTTCTTC.